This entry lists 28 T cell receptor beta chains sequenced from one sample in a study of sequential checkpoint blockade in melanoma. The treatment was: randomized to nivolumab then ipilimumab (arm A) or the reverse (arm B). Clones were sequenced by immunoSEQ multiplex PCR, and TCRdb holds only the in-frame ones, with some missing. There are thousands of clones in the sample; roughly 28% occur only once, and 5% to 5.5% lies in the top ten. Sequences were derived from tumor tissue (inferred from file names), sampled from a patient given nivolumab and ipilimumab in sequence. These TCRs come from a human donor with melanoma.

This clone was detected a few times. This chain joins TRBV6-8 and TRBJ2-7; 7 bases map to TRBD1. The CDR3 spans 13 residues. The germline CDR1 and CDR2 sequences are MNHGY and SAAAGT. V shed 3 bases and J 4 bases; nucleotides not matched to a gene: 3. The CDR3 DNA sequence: TGTGCCAGCAGTTATAAGACAGGGTACGAGCAGTACTTC. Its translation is CASSYKTGYEQYF.

CDR3 in amino acids: CASSGQGAPTGELFF. The CDR3 nucleotides are TGTGCCAGCTCAGGACAGGGGGCGCCCACCGGGGAGCTGTTTTTT. This rearrangement joins TRBV18 to TRBJ2-2, with 11 bases matching TRBD1. The CDR3 sequence is 15 residues long. V shed 5 bases and J 4 bases; nucleotides not matched to a gene: 3. In germline, CDR1 is KGHSH, CDR2 LQKENI. The variable domain in full, with the rest retrieved from reference TRBV18 and TRBJ2-2, is NAGVMQNPRHLVRRRGQEARLRCSPMKGHSHVYWYRQLPEEGLKFMVYLQKENIIDESGMPKERFSAEFPKEGPSILRIQQVVRGDSAAYFCASSGQGAPTGELFFGEGSRLTVL.

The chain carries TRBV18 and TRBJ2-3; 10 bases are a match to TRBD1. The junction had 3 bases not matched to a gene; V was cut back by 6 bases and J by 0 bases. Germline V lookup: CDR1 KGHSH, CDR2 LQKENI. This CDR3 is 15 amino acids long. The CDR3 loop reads CASSLGQGSTDTQYF. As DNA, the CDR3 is TGTGCCAGCTCGCTGGGACAGGGGAGCACAGATACGCAGTATTTT.

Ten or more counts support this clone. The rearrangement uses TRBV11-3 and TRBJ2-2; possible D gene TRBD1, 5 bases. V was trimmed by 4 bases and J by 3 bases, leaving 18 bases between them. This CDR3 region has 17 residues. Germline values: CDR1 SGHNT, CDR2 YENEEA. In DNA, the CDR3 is TGTGCCAGCAGCTCCAGTGGGTCGGCAGGGTACACCGGGGAGCTGTTTTTT. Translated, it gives CASSSSGSAGYTGELFF.

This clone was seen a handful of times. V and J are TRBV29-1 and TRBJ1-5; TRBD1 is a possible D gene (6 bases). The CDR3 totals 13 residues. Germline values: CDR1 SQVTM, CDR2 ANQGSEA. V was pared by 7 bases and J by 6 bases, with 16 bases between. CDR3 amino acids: CSASAGAGQPQHF. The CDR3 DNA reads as TGCAGCGCCTCGGCAGGGGCTGGTCAGCCCCAGCATTTT.

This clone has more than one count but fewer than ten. The CDR3 protein is CASSYIRTGGNYGYTF. CDR3 coding DNA: TGTGCCAGCAGTTACATACGGACAGGGGGAAACTATGGCTACACCTTC. The chain uses TRBV6-8 and TRBJ1-2, with 10 bases lining up with TRBD1. Germline CDR1 reads MNHGY; CDR2 reads SAAAGT. Germline trimming cut 2 bases from V and 2 bases from J; bases unmatched to any gene: 5. The CDR3 runs 16 residues.

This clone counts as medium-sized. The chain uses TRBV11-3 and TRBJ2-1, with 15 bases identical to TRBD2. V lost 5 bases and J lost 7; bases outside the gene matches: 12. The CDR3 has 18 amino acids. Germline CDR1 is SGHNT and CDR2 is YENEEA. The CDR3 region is CASSDEGLAGGSANEQFF. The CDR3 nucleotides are TGTGCCAGCAGCGACGAAGGACTAGCGGGAGGGAGCGCTAATGAGCAGTTCTTC.

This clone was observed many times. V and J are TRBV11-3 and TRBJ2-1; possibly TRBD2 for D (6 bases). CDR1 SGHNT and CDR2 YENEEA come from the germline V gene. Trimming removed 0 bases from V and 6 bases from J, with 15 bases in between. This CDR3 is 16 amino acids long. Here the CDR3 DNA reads TGTGCCAGCAGCTTAGATTTCGGCATCGGGGGCAATGAGCAGTTCTTC. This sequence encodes CASSLDFGIGGNEQFF.

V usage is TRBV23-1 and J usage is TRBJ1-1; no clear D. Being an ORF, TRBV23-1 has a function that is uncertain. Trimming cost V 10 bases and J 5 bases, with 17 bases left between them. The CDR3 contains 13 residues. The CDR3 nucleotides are TGCGCCACCAAGTCGGAGATATCGACTGAAGCTTTCTTT. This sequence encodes CATKSEISTEAFF.

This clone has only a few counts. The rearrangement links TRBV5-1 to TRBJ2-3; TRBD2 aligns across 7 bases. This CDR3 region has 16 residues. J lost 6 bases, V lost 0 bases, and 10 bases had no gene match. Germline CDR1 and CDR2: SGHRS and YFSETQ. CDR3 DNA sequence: TGCGCCAGCAGCTTGGAAGGAGGCGGGAGAGAGGATACGCAGTATTTT. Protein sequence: CASSLEGGGREDTQYF.

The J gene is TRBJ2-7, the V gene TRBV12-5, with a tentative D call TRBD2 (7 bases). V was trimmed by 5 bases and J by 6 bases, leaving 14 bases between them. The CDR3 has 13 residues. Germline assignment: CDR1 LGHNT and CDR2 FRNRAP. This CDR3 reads CASGPRGGAEQYF. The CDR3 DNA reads TGTGCTAGTGGTCCGCGCGGGGGCGCCGAGCAGTACTTC.

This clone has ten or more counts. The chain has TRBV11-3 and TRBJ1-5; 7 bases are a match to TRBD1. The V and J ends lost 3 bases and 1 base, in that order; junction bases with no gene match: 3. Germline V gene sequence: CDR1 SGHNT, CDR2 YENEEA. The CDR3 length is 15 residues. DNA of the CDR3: TGTGCCAGCAGCTTCGAACAGGGGAGCAATCAGCCCCAGCATTTT. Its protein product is CASSFEQGSNQPQHF.

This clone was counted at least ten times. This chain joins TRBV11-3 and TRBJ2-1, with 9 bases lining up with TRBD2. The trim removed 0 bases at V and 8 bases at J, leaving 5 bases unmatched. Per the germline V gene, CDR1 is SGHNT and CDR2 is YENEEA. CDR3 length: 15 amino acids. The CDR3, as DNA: TGTGCCAGCAGCTTAGATCTAGCGGGGCTCTATGAGCAGTTCTTC. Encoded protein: CASSLDLAGLYEQFF. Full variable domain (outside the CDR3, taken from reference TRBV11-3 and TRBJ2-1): EAGVVQSPRYKIIEKKQPVAFWCNPISGHNTLYWYLQNLGQGPELLIRYENEEAVDDSQLPKDRFSAERLKGVDSTLKIQPAELGDSAVYLCASSLDLAGLYEQFFGPGTRLTVL.

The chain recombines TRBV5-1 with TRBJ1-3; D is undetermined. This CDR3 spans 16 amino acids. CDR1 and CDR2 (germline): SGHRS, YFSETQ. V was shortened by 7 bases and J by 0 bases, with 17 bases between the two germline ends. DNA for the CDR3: TGCGCCAGCTCCGAAATGGGCAGCAACTCTGGAAACACCATATATTTT. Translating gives CASSEMGSNSGNTIYF.

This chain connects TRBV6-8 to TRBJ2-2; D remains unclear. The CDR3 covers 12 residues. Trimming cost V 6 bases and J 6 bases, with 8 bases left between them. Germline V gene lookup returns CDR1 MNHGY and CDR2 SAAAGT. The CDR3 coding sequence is TGTGCCAGCAGCCTCCGACCCGGGGAGCTGTTTTTT. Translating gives CASSLRPGELFF.

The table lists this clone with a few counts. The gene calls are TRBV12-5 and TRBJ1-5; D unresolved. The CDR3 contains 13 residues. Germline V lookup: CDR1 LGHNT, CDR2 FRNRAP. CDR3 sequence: CASNEGTNQPQHF. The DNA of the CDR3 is TGTGCCAGCAATGAGGGAACCAATCAGCCCCAGCATTTT.

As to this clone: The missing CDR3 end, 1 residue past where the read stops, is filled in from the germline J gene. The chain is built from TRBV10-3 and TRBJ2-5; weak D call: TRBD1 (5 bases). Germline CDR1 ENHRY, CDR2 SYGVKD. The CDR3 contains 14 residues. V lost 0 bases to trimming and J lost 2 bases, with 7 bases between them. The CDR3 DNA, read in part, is TGTGCCATCAGTGAGTCCAGGGTTCAAGAGACCCAGTAC. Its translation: CAISESRVQETQY. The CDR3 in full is CAISESRVQETQYF.

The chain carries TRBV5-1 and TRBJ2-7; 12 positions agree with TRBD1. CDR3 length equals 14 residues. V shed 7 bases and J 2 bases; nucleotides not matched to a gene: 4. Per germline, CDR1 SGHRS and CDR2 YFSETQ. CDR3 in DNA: TGCGCCAGCTCCGGGACAGGGGGCACCTACGAGCAGTACTTC. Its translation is CASSGTGGTYEQYF. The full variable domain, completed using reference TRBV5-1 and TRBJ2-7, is KAGVTQTPRYLIKTRGQQVTLSCSPISGHRSVSWYQQTPGQGLQFLFEYFSETQRNKGNFPGRFSGRQFSNSRSEMNVSTLELGDSALYLCASSGTGGTYEQYFGPGTRLTVT.

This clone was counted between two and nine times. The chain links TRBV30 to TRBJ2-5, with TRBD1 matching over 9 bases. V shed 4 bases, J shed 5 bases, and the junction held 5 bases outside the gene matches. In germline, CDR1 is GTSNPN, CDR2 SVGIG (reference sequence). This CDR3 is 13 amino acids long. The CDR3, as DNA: TGTGCCTGGACTACAGGGGGCTGGGAGACCCAGTACTTC. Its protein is CAWTTGGWETQYF.

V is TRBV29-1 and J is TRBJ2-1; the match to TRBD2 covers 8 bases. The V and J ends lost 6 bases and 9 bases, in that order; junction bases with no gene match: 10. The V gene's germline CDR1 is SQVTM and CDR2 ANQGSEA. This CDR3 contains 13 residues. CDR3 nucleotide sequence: TGCAGCGTGGATCGGGGGGGGCAGGGTGAGCAGTTCTTC. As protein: CSVDRGGQGEQFF.

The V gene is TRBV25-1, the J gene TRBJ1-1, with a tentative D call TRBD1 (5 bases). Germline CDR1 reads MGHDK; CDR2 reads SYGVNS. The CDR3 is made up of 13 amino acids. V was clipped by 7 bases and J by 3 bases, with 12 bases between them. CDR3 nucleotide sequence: TGTGCCAGCACCGCTAGGGGTCACACTGAAGCTTTCTTT. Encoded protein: CASTARGHTEAFF.

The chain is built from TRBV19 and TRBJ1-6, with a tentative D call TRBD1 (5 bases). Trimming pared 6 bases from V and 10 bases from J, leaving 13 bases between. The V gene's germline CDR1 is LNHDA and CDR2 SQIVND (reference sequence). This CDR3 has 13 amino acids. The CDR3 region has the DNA TGTGCCAGTAGCTCAGGGCTTCTCTCACCCCTCCACTTT. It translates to CASSSGLLSPLHF.

In nucleotides, the CDR3 is TGCGCCAGCAGCTTACAGGTCGAGAGCACTGAAGCTTTCTTT. This translates into CASSLQVESTEAFF. The chain recombines TRBV5-1 with TRBJ1-1, with D possibly matching TRBD1 (5 bases). Germline CDR1 is SGHRS and CDR2 is YFSETQ. V shed 2 bases and J shed 4 bases, with 12 bases lying between them. The CDR3 consists of 14 residues. Full variable domain (outside the CDR3, taken from reference TRBV5-1 and TRBJ1-1): KAGVTQTPRYLIKTRGQQVTLSCSPISGHRSVSWYQQTPGQGLQFLFEYFSETQRNKGNFPGRFSGRQFSNSRSEMNVSTLELGDSALYLCASSLQVESTEAFFGQGTRLTVV.

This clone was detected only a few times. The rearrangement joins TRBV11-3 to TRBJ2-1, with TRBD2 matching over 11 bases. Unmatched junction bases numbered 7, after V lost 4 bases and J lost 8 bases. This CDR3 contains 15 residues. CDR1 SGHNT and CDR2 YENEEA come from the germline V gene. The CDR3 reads CASSSRTSGLYEQFF. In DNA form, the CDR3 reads TGTGCCAGCAGCTCCCGGACTAGCGGGCTGTATGAGCAGTTCTTC.

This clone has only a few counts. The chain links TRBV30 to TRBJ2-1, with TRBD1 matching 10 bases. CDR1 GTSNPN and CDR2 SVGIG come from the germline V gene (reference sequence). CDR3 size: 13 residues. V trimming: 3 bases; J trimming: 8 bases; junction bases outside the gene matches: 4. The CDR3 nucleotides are TGTGCCTGGAGCAGGGACAGGGGTGATGAGCAGTTCTTC. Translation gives CAWSRDRGDEQFF. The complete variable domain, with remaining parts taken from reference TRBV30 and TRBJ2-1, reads SQTIHQWPATLVQPVGSPLSLECTVEGTSNPNLYWYRQAAGRGLQLLFYSVGIGQISSEVPQNLSASRPQDRQFILSSKKLLLSDSGFYLCAWSRDRGDEQFFGPGTRLTVL.

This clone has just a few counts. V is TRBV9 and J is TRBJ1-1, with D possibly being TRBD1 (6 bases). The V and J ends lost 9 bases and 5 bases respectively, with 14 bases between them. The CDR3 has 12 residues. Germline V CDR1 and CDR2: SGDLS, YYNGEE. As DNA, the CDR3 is TGTGCCACCTATGGAGGGGGGACTGAAGCTTTCTTT. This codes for CATYGGGTEAFF.

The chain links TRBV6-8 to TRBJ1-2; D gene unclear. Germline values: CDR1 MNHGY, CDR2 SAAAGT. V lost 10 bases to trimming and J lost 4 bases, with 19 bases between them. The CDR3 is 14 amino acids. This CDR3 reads CAITPSDRGYGYTF. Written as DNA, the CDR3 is TGTGCCATCACCCCCTCAGATCGGGGCTATGGCTACACCTTC.

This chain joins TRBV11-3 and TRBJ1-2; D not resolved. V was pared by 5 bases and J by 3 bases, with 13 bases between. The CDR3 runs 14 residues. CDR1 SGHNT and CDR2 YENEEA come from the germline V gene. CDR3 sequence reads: CASSPRLGYYGYTF. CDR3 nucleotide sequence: TGTGCCAGCAGCCCGAGGTTGGGGTACTATGGCTACACCTTC.